These 10 T cell receptor beta chains came from one sample sequenced in a study of cytomegalovirus exposure and HLA in healthy donors. The study ran its PCR with 60 Vbeta and 13 Jbeta primers. The protocol was immunoSEQ multiplex PCR, while the TCRdb copy is restricted to in-frame clones and leaves out a portion. The sample comprises around 130,000 clones, just over 70% of which are singletons, and 2.6% rests with the top ten. The sequenced material came from PBMCs. The receptors stem from a woman aged 55 to 70 in good health and CMV-seropositive.

This clone was found a few times. CDR3 DNA sequence: TGTGCCAGCAGCTTAGACAATAATGAAAAACTGTTTTTT. This encodes CASSLDNNEKLFF. The J gene is TRBJ1-4, the V gene TRBV7-6; no definite D call. CDR3 length: 13 amino acids. Trimming shortened V by 1 base and J by 4 bases, and 4 bases separated the two germline ends. From germline, CDR1 is SGHVS and CDR2 FNYEAQ.

CDR3 DNA: TGTGCCAGCTTAGGGGGCGGGGAGACCCAGTACTTC. This gives the protein CASLGGGETQYF. This chain connects TRBV7-9 to TRBJ2-5; TRBD1 aligns across 7 bases. The CDR3 is 12 amino acids. CDR1 SEHNR and CDR2 FQNEAQ come from the germline V gene (reference sequence). With V trimmed by 8 bases and J by 5 bases, 5 bases remained unmatched.

The chain joins TRBV19 to TRBJ1-2, with D perhaps matching TRBD1 (6 bases). V gave up 7 bases and J gave up 6 bases, with 21 bases separating them. Germline values: CDR1 LNHDA, CDR2 SQIVND (reference sequence). CDR3 length: 15 residues. CDR3 sequence: CASTQGWTATNGYTF. CDR3 bases: TGTGCCAGTACCCAGGGTTGGACAGCAACTAATGGCTACACCTTC.

The J gene is TRBJ1-1, the V gene TRBV6-1; D remains ambiguous. The length of the CDR3 is 12 residues. Trimming stripped 7 bases from V and 0 bases from J, with 6 bases between. The V gene's germline CDR1 is MNHNS and CDR2 SASEGT. CDR3 coding DNA: TGTGCCAGCAAGGCGGTGAACACTGAAGCTTTCTTT. It specifies CASKAVNTEAFF.

A few counts support this clone. The J gene is TRBJ2-1, the V gene TRBV5-4; TRBD2 might be the D (5 bases). The germline V gene has CDR1 SGHNT and CDR2 YYREEE (reference sequence). The CDR3 has 13 amino acids. V dropped 2 bases and J dropped 4 bases, with 7 bases sitting between them. The CDR3 coding sequence is TGTGCCAGCAGCTTACGCGGGTACAATGAGCAGTTCTTC. It is translated as CASSLRGYNEQFF.

V is TRBV2 and J is TRBJ1-5; possibly TRBD1 for D (5 bases). The CDR3 has 13 residues. Germline V gives CDR1 SNHLY, CDR2 FYNNEI. V gave up 8 bases and J gave up 5 bases, with 13 bases separating them. CDR3 amino acids: CASGRGGYQPQHF. As DNA, the CDR3 is TGTGCCAGCGGGAGGGGCGGATATCAGCCCCAGCATTTT.

This clone was picked up a small number of times. This chain links TRBV6-6 with TRBJ1-2; the D is unclear. CDR1 is MNHNY and CDR2 is SVGAGI in the germline V gene (reference sequence). This CDR3 is built from 13 residues. The germline V and J ends were trimmed by 0 bases and 3 bases, with 5 bases remaining between them. In nucleotides, the CDR3 is TGTGCCAGCAGTTACTCGGCGGACTATGGCTACACCTTC. This encodes CASSYSADYGYTF.

CDR3 residues: CASSLGQPRSDRYTF. The CDR3 DNA reads TGCGCCAGCAGCTTGGGACAACCCCGTTCTGATCGCTACACCTTC. V gene TRBV5-1 combines with J gene TRBJ1-2; D not certain. The CDR3 loop spans 15 amino acids. V shed 0 bases and J shed 9 bases, with 18 bases lying between them. The germline CDR1 and CDR2 sequences are SGHRS and YFSETQ.

V and J are TRBV5-6 and TRBJ2-5, with 12 bases lining up with TRBD2. The germline CDR1 and CDR2 sequences are SGHDT and YYEEEE. This CDR3 is 16 amino acids long. Trimming removed 4 bases from V and 5 bases from J; junction bases left unmatched: 9. The CDR3 here is CASSPGLAGTWETQYF. The CDR3 DNA sequence: TGTGCCAGCAGCCCAGGACTAGCGGGGACCTGGGAGACCCAGTACTTC.

This clone has only a few counts. The CDR3 region is CASTEGGTNTEAFF. The CDR3 DNA reads TGTGCCAGCACCGAAGGGGGAACGAACACTGAAGCTTTCTTT. V and J are TRBV6-1 and TRBJ1-1, with D maybe TRBD1 (6 bases). Trimming pared 7 bases from V and 1 base from J, leaving 13 bases between. Germline CDR1 and CDR2: MNHNS and SASEGT. The CDR3 has 14 amino acids.